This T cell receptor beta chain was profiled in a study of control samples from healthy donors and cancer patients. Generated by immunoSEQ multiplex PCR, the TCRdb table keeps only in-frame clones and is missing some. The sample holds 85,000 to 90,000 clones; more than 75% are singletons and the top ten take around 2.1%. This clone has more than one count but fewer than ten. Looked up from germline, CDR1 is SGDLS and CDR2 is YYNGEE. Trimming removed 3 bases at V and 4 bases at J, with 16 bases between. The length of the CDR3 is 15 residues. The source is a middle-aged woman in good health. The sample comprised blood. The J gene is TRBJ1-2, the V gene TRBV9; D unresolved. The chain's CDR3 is CASSDLEGGSYGYTF. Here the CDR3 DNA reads TGTGCCAGCAGCGACTTGGAGGGAGGGAGCTATGGCTACACCTTC.